The 18 T cell receptor beta chains listed next were all sequenced from one sample in a study of glioma-infiltrating T cells (dated by TCRdb to 2015 to 2016). Sequencing instrument: Illumina MiSeq. TCR alpha and beta CDR3 regions were amplified with the iRepertoire nested amplicon-rescue multiplex PCR (arm-PCR) platform from RNA. TCRdb reprocessing: public reads trimmed at Q25 with fastp, clones called with MiXCR, in-frame beta chains kept. Each CDR3 protein appears once, grouped with its most common genes and DNA. The table for this sample lists more than 100,000 distinct CDR3 sequences; around 28% of them were counted only once. Of the sample, 35% to 55% falls within the top ten clones. Input material: glioma tissue, nonneoplastic brain tissue, or PBMCs (not recorded which). All receptors come from a human donor with low-grade glioma or glioblastoma, undergoing nonglioma brain surgery, or in good health (not recorded which).

This clonotype was seen repeatedly, ten times or more. The chain is built from TRBV20-1 and TRBJ1-6; 7 bases are shared with TRBD1. This CDR3 has 14 amino acids. Germline values: CDR1 DFQATT, CDR2 SNEGSKA (reference sequence). The V and J ends lost 3 bases and 4 bases, in that order; junction bases with no gene match: 3. The CDR3 protein is CSASETGYNSPLHF. DNA for the CDR3: TGCAGTGCTAGCGAGACAGGGTATAATTCACCCCTCCACTTT.

The chain combines TRBV14 with TRBJ2-7; D is possibly TRBD1 (6 bases). V lost 1 base and J 5 bases, leaving 24 bases between the germline ends. The CDR3 is 18 residues long. Looked up from germline, CDR1 is SGHDN and CDR2 is FVKESK. CDR3 loop: CASSQVIWGTRVFNEQYF. The CDR3 nucleotides are TGTGCCAGCAGCCAAGTGATTTGGGGGACAAGGGTATTCAACGAGCAGTACTTC.

This chain links TRBV28 with TRBJ2-7; 8 bases fit TRBD2. CDR3 size: 14 residues. Germline assignment: CDR1 MDHEN and CDR2 SYDVKM. V lost 3 bases and J lost 7; bases outside the gene matches: 8. CDR3 in amino acids: CASSFRTSWEEQYF. The CDR3 nucleotides are TGTGCCAGCAGTTTCCGGACTAGCTGGGAGGAGCAGTACTTC.

This clonotype was seen only a few times. The J gene is TRBJ2-5, the V gene TRBV24-1; D call uncertain. V shed 5 bases and J shed 0 bases, with 15 bases lying between them. Germline CDR1 KGHDR, CDR2 SFDVKD. There are 16 residues in the CDR3. Written as DNA, the CDR3 is TGTGCCACCAGTGTTGGGTCAGGTCTGAACCAAGAGACCCAGTACTTC. It is translated as CATSVGSGLNQETQYF.

On this clonotype: A much larger clone is a single base away; this may be a read error. CDR3 sequence (DNA): TGTGCCAGCAGTTCTCGGGGGGCTTGTGCTTTTGGCTACACCTTC. This translates into CASSSRGACAFGYTF. The V gene is TRBV7-2, the J gene TRBJ1-2, with D perhaps matching TRBD1 (6 bases). V shed 6 bases and J shed 7 bases, with 21 bases lying between them. There are 15 residues in the CDR3. Germline V gene sequence: CDR1 SGHTA, CDR2 FQGNSA.

V and J are TRBV12-3 or TRBV12-4 and TRBJ1-2; D is ambiguous. V lost 5 bases to trimming and J lost 2 bases, with 9 bases between them. The CDR3 covers 13 residues. Here the CDR3 DNA reads TGTGCCAGCAGTCGCACACAGAACTATGGCTACACCTTC. It encodes CASSRTQNYGYTF.

Note on this clonotype: A much larger clone differs from this one at a single base, so this may be a read error. This rearrangement joins TRBV20-1 to TRBJ1-2, with D hard to call. The CDR3 extends over 12 amino acids. Germline lookup yields CDR1 DFQATT and CDR2 SNEGSKA (reference sequence). The CDR3, as DNA: TGCAGTGCTAGAGAAGGAGCATATGTCTACACCTTC. As protein: CSAREGAYVYTF.

This chain uses TRBV28 with TRBJ2-3; D is perhaps TRBD2 (7 bases). The germline V and J ends were trimmed by 5 bases and 6 bases, with 27 bases remaining between them. CDR3 length: 18 residues. Germline lookup yields CDR1 MDHEN and CDR2 SYDVKM. For the CDR3, the DNA is TGTGCCAGCAGTCACTCTGGGGGGGGGCGCAGGTCGTTGGATACGCAGTATTTT. Protein sequence: CASSHSGGGRRSLDTQYF.

The CDR3 protein is CSVESPSYEQYF. CDR3 nucleotide sequence: TGCAGCGTTGAATCGCCCTCCTACGAGCAGTACTTC. This chain uses TRBV29-1 with TRBJ2-7; D call uncertain. The CDR3 is made up of 12 amino acids. V was trimmed by 2 bases and J by 0 bases, leaving 5 bases between them. The germline V gene encodes CDR1 SQVTM and CDR2 ANQGSEA.

With regard to this clonotype: Being one base from a much bigger clone, this may be a read error. The V call is TRBV28, the J call TRBJ1-1, with 7 positions matching TRBD1. Germline CDR1 and CDR2: MDHEN and SYDVKM. This CDR3 is built from 15 residues. The CDR3 reads CASSPYRGEFTEASF. CDR3 nucleotide sequence: TGTGCCAGCAGTCCTTACAGGGGAGAGTTCACTGAAGCTTCCTTT.

This clonotype was recorded at least ten times. The J gene is TRBJ2-3, the V gene TRBV2; tentatively, D is TRBD2 (6 bases). The V and J ends lost 6 bases and 2 bases respectively, with 9 bases between them. CDR1 is SNHLY, CDR2 FYNNEI, per germline. This CDR3 spans 13 amino acids. CDR3: CASSRESTDTQYF. The CDR3 DNA sequence: TGTGCCAGCAGCCGGGAGTCCACAGATACGCAGTATTTT.

A few counts support this clonotype. The gene calls are TRBV4-3 and TRBJ2-5, with D tentatively TRBD2 (5 bases). The germline gives CDR1 LGHNA, CDR2 YSLEER. V dropped 3 bases and J dropped 1 base, with 18 bases sitting between them. There are 17 residues in the CDR3. In nucleotides, the CDR3 is TGCGCCAGCAGCCACGGTCGGGGAGACGTAAGCCAAGAGACCCAGTACTTC. Translated, it gives CASSHGRGDVSQETQYF.

As for this clonotype: A read error is possible here, since a much larger clone lies one base away. V is TRBV2 and J is TRBJ1-5; D is unresolved. V shed 6 bases and J shed 3 bases, with 9 bases lying between them. Germline CDR1 reads SNHLY; CDR2 reads FYNNEI. The CDR3 extends over 13 amino acids. Here the CDR3 DNA reads TGTGCCAGCAGGGCTGGGCTCAATCAGCCCCAGCATTTT. Residues: CASRAGLNQPQHF.

The chain is built from TRBV4-2 and TRBJ2-5; 7 nucleotides align to TRBD2. Losses at the gene ends were 4 bases for V and 4 bases for J; bases not matched to a gene: 12. Germline CDR1 reads LGHNA; CDR2 reads YNFKEQ. This CDR3 contains 16 residues. The CDR3 is CASSPLTAGTTETQYF. The CDR3, as DNA: TGTGCCAGCAGCCCCTTGACAGCGGGGACCACAGAGACCCAGTACTTC.

There are many counts of this clonotype. The CDR3 reads CASSSGTDYGYTF. In DNA, the CDR3 is TGTGCCAGCAGCTCCGGGACCGACTATGGCTACACCTTC. The gene calls are TRBV27 and TRBJ1-2, with D maybe TRBD1 (5 bases). The germline V and J ends were trimmed by 6 bases and 3 bases, with 11 bases remaining between them. Per germline, CDR1 MNHEY and CDR2 SMNVEV (reference sequence). The CDR3 runs to 13 residues.

The V gene is TRBV5-1, the J gene TRBJ1-5; 7 bases fit TRBD1. This CDR3 has 15 residues. Germline V gene sequence: CDR1 SGHRS, CDR2 YFSETQ. V lost 4 bases and J lost 2; bases outside the gene matches: 6. In DNA, the CDR3 is TGCGCCAGCAGCAGGTCAGGGGGAGGCAATCAGCCCCAGCATTTT. Translated: CASSRSGGGNQPQHF.

For this clonotype: Given a much more abundant clone one base away, this may be a read error. This chain's CDR3 is CASRRSVGLNEKLFF. The DNA of the CDR3 is TGTGCCAGCAGAAGATCGGTTGGACTTAATGAAAAACTGTTTTTT. The genes are TRBV14 and TRBJ1-4; D not resolved. V shed 6 bases and J shed 4 bases, with 15 bases lying between them. In germline, CDR1 is SGHDN, CDR2 FVKESK. This CDR3 is 15 amino acids long.

The rearrangement uses TRBV30 and TRBJ1-6; no definite D call. With 1 base removed from V and 5 bases from J, the gap between germline ends came to 12 bases. Germline values: CDR1 GTSNPN, CDR2 SVGIG (reference sequence). This CDR3 contains 15 residues. CDR3 residues: CAWSAAGTNNSPLHF. Here the CDR3 DNA reads TGTGCCTGGAGTGCCGCGGGTACGAATAATTCACCCCTCCACTTT.